Listed here are 30 T cell receptor beta chains from one sample, sequenced in a study of PD-L1 blockade in urothelial cancer. Indicated time point: pretreatment peripheral blood. This table comes from immunoSEQ multiplex PCR, and its TCRdb copy is limited to in-frame clones, with some not included. The repertoire has more than 75,000 clones, about four fifths of them found once; the top ten carry around 2%. Sequences were derived from PBMCs, sampled around atezolizumab (anti-PD-L1) treatment. The receptors here all came from a man in his 60s with urothelial cancer.

The chain uses TRBV5-1 and TRBJ2-2, with 7 positions matching TRBD2. The germline V gene encodes CDR1 SGHRS and CDR2 YFSETQ. This CDR3 is 17 amino acids long. V lost 3 bases to trimming and J lost 1 base; unmatched junction nucleotides: 9. The CDR3 DNA is TGCGCCAGCAGCTCCACACTCGGACTAGTGAACACCGGGGAGCTGTTTTTT. It yields the protein CASSSTLGLVNTGELFF.

The J gene is TRBJ2-1, the V gene TRBV7-2, with 8 bases aligning to TRBD2. Germline V gene data show CDR1 as SGHTA and CDR2 as FQGNSA. The CDR3 runs to 18 residues. The junction had 13 bases not matched to a gene; V was cut back by 1 base and J by 5 bases. CDR3 amino acids: CASSLGLAGPPAHNEQFF. In DNA form, the CDR3 reads TGTGCCAGCAGCTTAGGCCTAGCGGGCCCGCCCGCCCACAATGAGCAGTTCTTC.

This rearrangement joins TRBV27 to TRBJ1-5; D is uncertain. The V gene lost 0 bases and the J gene lost 0 bases, with 6 bases spanning the gap. The CDR3 covers 15 residues. The V gene's germline CDR1 is MNHEY and CDR2 SMNVEV (reference sequence). In nucleotides, the CDR3 is TGTGCCAGCAGTTTATCCCGCGGTAGCAATCAGCCCCAGCATTTT. This translates into CASSLSRGSNQPQHF.

V gene TRBV7-2 combines with J gene TRBJ2-5; D uncertain. The length of the CDR3 is 14 residues. Deletions cut 5 bases from V and 1 base from J, with 11 bases between. Germline CDR1 SGHTA, CDR2 FQGNSA. CDR3 bases: TGTGCCAGCAGCCTAACCCGAATCCAAGAGACCCAGTACTTC. Its translation: CASSLTRIQETQYF.

The gene calls are TRBV18 and TRBJ2-1; 8 positions match TRBD2. Germline V gene lookup returns CDR1 KGHSH and CDR2 LQKENI. The trim removed 5 bases at V and 0 bases at J, leaving 9 bases unmatched. The CDR3 loop spans 17 amino acids. CDR3 protein: CASSEYSGVSSYNEQFF. For the CDR3, the DNA is TGTGCCAGCTCAGAGTATAGCGGGGTTAGCTCCTACAATGAGCAGTTCTTC.

The chain recombines TRBV29-1 with TRBJ1-3; D gene unclear. The CDR3 sequence is 15 residues long. Germline CDR1 and CDR2: SQVTM and ANQGSEA. V was shortened by 7 bases and J by 0 bases, with 16 bases between the two germline ends. The CDR3 sequence is CSGYSTSDSGNTIYF. For the CDR3, the DNA is TGCAGCGGGTACAGTACGAGTGACTCTGGAAACACCATATATTTT.

V is TRBV11-3 and J is TRBJ2-7; TRBD1 matches 7 bases. This CDR3 spans 14 amino acids. The germline CDR1 and CDR2 sequences are SGHNT and YENEEA. Unmatched junction bases numbered 10, after V lost 5 bases and J lost 6 bases. In nucleotides, the CDR3 is TGTGCCAGCAGCCACCGAGAGGGGGCCGGCGAGCAGTACTTC. As protein: CASSHREGAGEQYF. The entire variable domain, with the rest obtained from reference TRBV11-3 and TRBJ2-7, is as follows: EAGVVQSPRYKIIEKKQPVAFWCNPISGHNTLYWYLQNLGQGPELLIRYENEEAVDDSQLPKDRFSAERLKGVDSTLKIQPAELGDSAVYLCASSHREGAGEQYFGPGTRLTVT.

The chain links TRBV6-1 to TRBJ2-3; 7 bases are shared with TRBD2. The V segment lost 5 bases and the J segment 4 bases; nucleotides outside the gene matches: 9. CDR1 and CDR2 from the germline V gene are MNHNS and SASEGT. CDR3 length equals 15 residues. In DNA, the CDR3 is TGTGCCAGCAGTCCCCGGCCAGGGAGGGCAGATACGCAGTATTTT. Protein sequence: CASSPRPGRADTQYF.

This clone was observed once. The chain uses TRBV6-1 and TRBJ1-1, with 9 bases aligning to TRBD1. V was clipped by 7 bases and J by 9 bases; unmatched bases: 3. Germline assignment: CDR1 MNHNS and CDR2 SASEGT. The CDR3 spans 11 residues. Here the CDR3 DNA reads TGTGCCAGCACCGGACAGGGGAAAGCTTTCTTT. Protein product: CASTGQGKAFF.

This sequence joins TRBV2 and TRBJ1-5; 8 bases fit TRBD1. CDR3 size: 15 residues. With V trimmed by 6 bases and J by 6 bases, 10 bases remained unmatched. Germline CDR1 is SNHLY and CDR2 is FYNNEI. CDR3 nucleotides: TGTGCCAGCAGGGACAGGGCGAGATTCGGTCAGCCCCAGCATTTT. Translated: CASRDRARFGQPQHF.

This clone was detected once. The chain combines TRBV4-3 with TRBJ2-5; 10 bases align to TRBD1. This CDR3 region has 14 residues. Germline lookup yields CDR1 LGHNA and CDR2 YSLEER. Trimming took 4 bases from V and 3 from J; bases not matched to a gene: 2. CDR3 sequence: CASSRGTGEETQYF. For the CDR3, the DNA is TGCGCCAGCAGCCGCGGGACAGGGGAAGAGACCCAGTACTTC.

The chain employs TRBV16 and TRBJ1-2; D is uncertain. This CDR3 has 15 amino acids. Germline CDR1 reads KGHSY; CDR2 reads FQNENV. Trimming took off 0 bases at V and 4 bases at J, with 12 bases between the two ends. CDR3 region: CASSQSREGSYGYTF. The DNA of the CDR3 is TGTGCCAGCAGCCAATCGAGGGAGGGTAGCTATGGCTACACCTTC. Filled out from reference TRBV16 and TRBJ1-2, the complete variable domain reads GEEVAQTPKHLVRGEGQKAKLYCAPIKGHSYVFWYQQVLKNEFKFLISFQNENVFDETGMPKERFSAKCLPNSPCSLEIQATKLEDSAVYFCASSQSREGSYGYTFGSGTRLTVV.

V gene TRBV5-4 combines with J gene TRBJ2-5, with TRBD2 matching 14 bases. Germline trimming cut 4 bases from V and 4 bases from J; bases unmatched to any gene: 6. Germline V CDR1 and CDR2: SGHNT, YYREEE (reference sequence). The CDR3 loop spans 16 amino acids. In DNA, the CDR3 is TGTGCCAGCAGCCCGACCGGGACTAGCGGGGGAGAGACCCAGTACTTC. It specifies CASSPTGTSGGETQYF.

This clone was seen more than once but under ten times. The genes are TRBV5-1 and TRBJ2-4; a weak D match, TRBD1 (5 bases). The CDR3 is 14 amino acids. Germline CDR1 and CDR2: SGHRS and YFSETQ. Trimming took off 5 bases at V and 7 bases at J, with 16 bases between the two ends. CDR3 nucleotide sequence: TGCGCCAGCAGATTAGACAGTGGAGTGAACATTCAGTACTTC. It codes for CASRLDSGVNIQYF. Drawing the rest from reference TRBV5-1 and TRBJ2-4, the complete variable domain is KAGVTQTPRYLIKTRGQQVTLSCSPISGHRSVSWYQQTPGQGLQFLFEYFSETQRNKGNFPGRFSGRQFSNSRSEMNVSTLELGDSALYLCASRLDSGVNIQYFGAGTRLSVL.

This clone was observed a handful of times. This sequence joins TRBV6-1 and TRBJ2-7, with 8 nucleotides matching TRBD2. The V gene's germline CDR1 is MNHNS and CDR2 SASEGT. The CDR3 is made up of 17 amino acids. Germline trimming cut 3 bases from V and 4 bases from J; bases unmatched to any gene: 14. The chain's CDR3 is CASSDRRVNSGVYEQYF. The CDR3 DNA is TGTGCCAGCAGTGACCGCCGGGTTAATAGCGGGGTATACGAGCAGTACTTC.

This rearrangement joins TRBV28 to TRBJ2-7; unclear D gene. Germline lookup yields CDR1 MDHEN and CDR2 SYDVKM. V was trimmed by 6 bases and J by 6 bases, leaving 9 bases between them. This CDR3 has 11 residues. This CDR3 reads CASSLFREQYF. The CDR3 coding sequence is TGTGCCAGCAGCCTCTTTCGCGAGCAGTACTTC.

The chain has TRBV11-2 and TRBJ1-3; 8 nucleotides agree with TRBD1. The junction had 5 bases not matched to a gene; V was cut back by 1 base and J by 3 bases. The CDR3 length is 16 residues. The germline CDR1 and CDR2 sequences are SGHAT and FQNNGV. The CDR3 loop is CASSLGGQAHGNTIYF. CDR3 nucleotides: TGTGCCAGCAGCTTAGGGGGACAGGCACATGGAAACACCATATATTTT.

For the CDR3, the DNA is TGTGCCAGCTCACCAGAGGACAGGGGACTAGCGGGAGCTAGCGACGAGCAGTACTTC. Translated, it gives CASSPEDRGLAGASDEQYF. The chain couples TRBV18 to TRBJ2-7; 14 positions match TRBD2. Germline assignment: CDR1 KGHSH and CDR2 LQKENI. Germline trimming cut 2 bases from V and 5 bases from J; bases unmatched to any gene: 14. CDR3 length: 19 residues.

The chain carries TRBV19 and TRBJ1-6; perhaps TRBD1 as D (5 bases). Germline V gives CDR1 LNHDA, CDR2 SQIVND (reference sequence). The germline V and J ends were trimmed by 6 bases and 6 bases, with 12 bases remaining between them. The CDR3 has 14 residues. The CDR3 loop reads CASRGEGLNSPLHF. The CDR3 nucleotides read TGTGCCAGTAGGGGGGAGGGCCTTAATTCACCCCTCCACTTT. The whole variable domain, filled in from reference TRBV19 and TRBJ1-6, reads DGGITQSPKYLFRKEGQNVTLSCEQNLNHDAMYWYRQDPGQGLRLIYYSQIVNDFQKGDIAEGYSVSREKKESFPLTVTSAQKNPTAFYLCASRGEGLNSPLHFGNGTRLTVT.

The V and J genes are TRBV7-9 and TRBJ1-4, with 7 bases fitting TRBD1. Germline V lookup: CDR1 SEHNR, CDR2 FQNEAQ (reference sequence). CDR3 size: 16 residues. Unmatched junction bases numbered 4, after V lost 3 bases and J lost 0 bases. CDR3 region: CASSFGQVATNEKLFF. CDR3 bases: TGTGCCAGCAGCTTCGGACAGGTCGCAACTAATGAAAAACTGTTTTTT. The whole variable domain, filled in from reference TRBV7-9 and TRBJ1-4, reads DTGVSQNPRHKITKRGQNVTFRCDPISEHNRLYWYRQTLGQGPEFLTYFQNEAQLEKSRLLSDRFSAERPKGSFSTLEIQRTEQGDSAMYLCASSFGQVATNEKLFFGSGTQLSVL.

The chain has TRBV13 and TRBJ1-5; perhaps TRBD1 as D (5 bases). Trimming took off 5 bases at V and 7 bases at J, with 24 bases between the two ends. The CDR3 has 17 amino acids. Germline V lookup: CDR1 PRHDT, CDR2 FYEKMQ (reference sequence). The CDR3 DNA sequence: TGTGCCAGCAGCATACGCCGGGGGGAAGGCGGTAGACAGCCCCAGCATTTT. Translated: CASSIRRGEGGRQPQHF.

In nucleotides, the CDR3 is TGTGCCAGTAGACGGGCAGGGTTCTGGGATAATTCACCCCTCCACTTT. Protein: CASRRAGFWDNSPLHF. The V and J genes are TRBV19 and TRBJ1-6, with D possibly TRBD1 on 5 matching bases. Deletions cut 6 bases from V and 5 bases from J, with 17 bases between. The germline V gene encodes CDR1 LNHDA and CDR2 SQIVND (reference sequence). CDR3 size: 16 residues.

This clone was detected only once. The chain carries TRBV19 and TRBJ2-3, with TRBD2 identical over 9 bases. The CDR3 extends over 15 amino acids. After removal of 3 bases from V and 4 bases from J, the junction contained 5 bases not matched to a gene. Germline V gene sequence: CDR1 LNHDA, CDR2 SQIVND (reference sequence). This chain's CDR3 is CASSMSAGGADTQYF. The CDR3 coding sequence is TGTGCCAGTAGTATGTCCGCGGGAGGGGCAGATACGCAGTATTTT.

V and J are TRBV5-1 and TRBJ2-3; D might be TRBD1 (6 bases). Germline assignment: CDR1 SGHRS and CDR2 YFSETQ. The CDR3 spans 14 residues. V dropped 0 bases and J dropped 4 bases, with 9 bases sitting between them. The chain's CDR3 is CASSLGGPSDTQYF. As DNA, the CDR3 is TGCGCCAGCAGCTTGGGGGGGCCTTCAGATACGCAGTATTTT.

This clone was seen more than once but under ten times. This chain connects TRBV6-5 to TRBJ1-1; no reliable D call. V was clipped by 11 bases and J by 1 base, with 14 bases between them. CDR3 length: 13 amino acids. Germline V gives CDR1 MNHEY, CDR2 SVGAGI. This CDR3 reads CACMGSTNTEAFF. DNA for the CDR3: TGTGCCTGCATGGGGAGTACGAACACTGAAGCTTTCTTT.

This clone was seen only once. This chain uses TRBV18 with TRBJ2-7; D may be TRBD2 (6 bases). The germline V gene has CDR1 KGHSH and CDR2 LQKENI. The V and J ends lost 4 bases and 2 bases respectively, with 18 bases between them. The CDR3 is 16 amino acids. The CDR3, as DNA: TGTGCCAGCTCACGTGGGGGGTTGGCGGGAACCTACGAGCAGTACTTC. This encodes CASSRGGLAGTYEQYF.

This sequence joins TRBV28 and TRBJ2-5, with TRBD2 matching over 11 bases. This CDR3 region has 16 residues. V dropped 2 bases and J dropped 1; count of bases not matched to a gene: 3. Germline V gene data show CDR1 as MDHEN and CDR2 as SYDVKM. The DNA of the CDR3 is TGTGCCAGCAGTTTAGCCGGGACTAGCGGCCAAGAGACCCAGTACTTC. Translation: CASSLAGTSGQETQYF.

The J gene is TRBJ1-1, the V gene TRBV7-3; D unresolved. This CDR3 is built from 15 residues. Trimming removed 2 bases at V and 4 bases at J, with 14 bases between. Germline-derived CDR1 and CDR2 are SGHTA and FQGTGA. CDR3 sequence (DNA): TGTGCCAGCAGCTTAGGTGGGATTGGGAGCACTGAAGCTTTCTTT. Protein sequence: CASSLGGIGSTEAFF.

The chain links TRBV20-1 to TRBJ1-1, with unresolved D. This CDR3 region has 11 residues. The V end was cut by 6 bases, the J end by 1 base, with 6 bases between. Germline loops: CDR1 DFQATT, CDR2 SNEGSKA (reference sequence). The DNA of the CDR3 is TGCAGTGCAGAGGCGAACACTGAAGCTTTCTTT. It yields the protein CSAEANTEAFF.

The rearrangement links TRBV4-1 to TRBJ2-7, with D perhaps TRBD2 (5 bases). Germline lookup yields CDR1 MGHRA and CDR2 YSYEKL. The V end was cut by 3 bases, the J end by 0 bases, with 15 bases between. The CDR3 runs to 16 residues. CDR3 loop: CASSHPRTGSSYEQYF. DNA of the CDR3: TGCGCCAGCAGCCATCCGAGGACTGGAAGCTCCTACGAGCAGTACTTC.